The 8 T cell receptor beta chains reported below all come from one sample, sequenced in a study of spatial heterogeneity in lung cancer. Each CDR3 protein is one row after TCRdb ran MiXCR on the 5' RACE reads. The table includes about 25,000 distinct CDR3 sequences, about 7.2% detected once. Described time point: sample taken at primary tumor resection. The sequences come from PBMCs, collected at surgery. Receptors originate from a male donor with early-stage non-small cell lung cancer.

The genes are TRBV7-2 and TRBJ1-1, with 8 bases matching TRBD1. CDR1 is SGHTA and CDR2 is FQGNSA in the germline V gene. The CDR3 runs to 15 residues. With V trimmed by 5 bases and J by 0 bases, 5 bases remained unmatched. CDR3 in amino acids: CASSPRTGMNTEAFF. The CDR3 DNA sequence: TGTGCCAGCAGCCCCCGGACAGGGATGAACACTGAAGCTTTCTTT.

Many counts were recorded for this clonotype. This rearrangement joins TRBV12-3 or TRBV12-4 to TRBJ1-1; unclear D gene. Trimming shortened V by 1 base and J by 5 bases, and 8 bases separated the two germline ends. This CDR3 has 13 amino acids. The DNA for the CDR3 is TGTGCCAGCAGTTTAGTCGAGGGAACTGAAGCTTTCTTT. It codes for CASSLVEGTEAFF.

At least ten counts were recorded for this clonotype. The chain's CDR3 is CASSLAGGPGDTQYF. CDR3 bases: TGTGCCAGCAGCTTGGCGGGGGGGCCCGGAGATACGCAGTATTTT. The V call is TRBV5-4, the J call TRBJ2-3; TRBD2 agrees at 8 bases. V gave up 0 bases and J gave up 5 bases; unmatched junction bases: 5. CDR3 length: 15 amino acids. From germline, CDR1 is SGHNT and CDR2 YYREEE (reference sequence).

CDR3 sequence (DNA): TGTGCCAGCAGCCAACTAACCCGCGGAGACTACACCTTC. Protein product: CASSQLTRGDYTF. The chain joins TRBV14 to TRBJ1-2; D is uncertain. The germline CDR1 and CDR2 sequences are SGHDN and FVKESK. The CDR3 totals 13 residues. V was cut by 2 bases and J by 10 bases, with 14 bases left in between. Based on the CDR3 plus reference TRBV14 and TRBJ1-2, the full variable domain is EAGVTQFPSHSVIEKGQTVTLRCDPISGHDNLYWYRRVMGKEIKFLLHFVKESKQDESGMPNNRFLAERTGGTYSTLKVQPAELEDSGVYFCASSQLTRGDYTFGSGTRLTVV.

There are many counts of this clonotype. This chain connects TRBV7-2 to TRBJ2-1, with a tentative D call TRBD2 (6 bases). The CDR3 is 12 amino acids. Germline-derived CDR1 and CDR2 are SGHTA and FQGNSA. V shed 5 bases and J shed 15 bases, with 17 bases lying between them. The CDR3 protein is CASSEEGRLGFF. The CDR3 bases are TGTGCCAGCAGCGAGGAGGGCAGGTTGGGGTTCTTC.

The sample holds many counts of this clonotype. The chain carries TRBV5-6 and TRBJ2-5; D call uncertain. CDR3 length equals 12 residues. Between the trimmed V and J ends, which lost 4 bases and 7 bases, there was a span of 11 bases. The germline CDR1 and CDR2 sequences are SGHDT and YYEEEE. DNA for the CDR3: TGTGCCAGCAGCCTCTCGAAAGGGACCCAGTACTTC. Translated: CASSLSKGTQYF.

This clonotype was observed at least ten times. The chain employs TRBV19 and TRBJ2-1; 10 nucleotides line up with TRBD1. The CDR3 is made up of 15 amino acids. V gave up 3 bases and J gave up 6 bases; unmatched junction bases: 5. Germline V CDR1 and CDR2: LNHDA, SQIVND (reference sequence). CDR3 in DNA: TGTGCCAGTAGTATCCCGGGACAGGGGACCAATGAGCAGTTCTTC. Its protein product is CASSIPGQGTNEQFF. Looking up the rest from reference TRBV19 and TRBJ2-1 gives the full variable domain: DGGITQSPKYLFRKEGQNVTLSCEQNLNHDAMYWYRQDPGQGLRLIYYSQIVNDFQKGDIAEGYSVSREKKESFPLTVTSAQKNPTAFYLCASSIPGQGTNEQFFGPGTRLTVL.

This clonotype appeared many times. The chain carries TRBV20-1 and TRBJ2-5; 7 nucleotides match TRBD1. CDR1 and CDR2 (germline): DFQATT, SNEGSKA (reference sequence). Losses at the gene ends were 3 bases for V and 5 bases for J; bases not matched to a gene: 6. The CDR3 has 13 residues. The CDR3 bases are TGCAGTGCTAGCCCCACAGGGGTTGAGACCCAGTACTTC. Translation gives CSASPTGVETQYF.